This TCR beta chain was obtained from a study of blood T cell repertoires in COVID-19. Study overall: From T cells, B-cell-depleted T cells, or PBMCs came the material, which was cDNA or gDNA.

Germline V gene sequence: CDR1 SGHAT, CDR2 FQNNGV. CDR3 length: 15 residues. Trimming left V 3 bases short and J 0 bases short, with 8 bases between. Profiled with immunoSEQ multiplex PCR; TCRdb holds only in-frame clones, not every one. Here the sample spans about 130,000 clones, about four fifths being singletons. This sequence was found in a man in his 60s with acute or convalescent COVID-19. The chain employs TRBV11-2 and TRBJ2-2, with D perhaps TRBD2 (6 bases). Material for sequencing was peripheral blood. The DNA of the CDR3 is TGTGCCAGCAGCTTTAGCGGAGCGAACACCGGGGAGCTGTTTTTT. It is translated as CASSFSGANTGELFF.